The 7 T cell receptor beta chains presented below share a single source sample, sequenced in a study of graft-versus-host responses after intestinal transplantation. Data came from immunoSEQ multiplex PCR; TCRdb stores just in-frame clones and leaves some out. In the table there are over a thousand clones, 83% of which are singletons. Here the sequenced sample was PBMCs, taken 7 days after intestinal transplantation. Receptors were obtained from a human patient who received an intestinal transplant, so some T cells may come from the graft donor.

The chain links TRBV5-4 to TRBJ1-2; D call uncertain. CDR1 is SGHNT and CDR2 is YYREEE in the germline V gene (reference sequence). Trimming pared 6 bases from V and 0 bases from J, leaving 18 bases between. The CDR3 runs to 16 residues. CDR3 nucleotides: TGTGCCAGCATCCAAAGCTCGGGCGGTTCTAACTATGGCTACACCTTC. Translated: CASIQSSGGSNYGYTF.

The CDR3 DNA reads TGCGCCAGCAGTCAAGTGCCCAAGATCGCAAAGACCTATGGCTACACCTTC. It encodes CASSQVPKIAKTYGYTF. The genes are TRBV10-1 and TRBJ1-2; D gene ambiguous. With 5 bases removed from V and 4 bases from J, the gap between germline ends came to 23 bases. Germline assignment: CDR1 WNHNN and CDR2 SYGVQD (reference sequence). The CDR3 runs to 17 residues.

V and J are TRBV28 and TRBJ2-5, with 9 bases lining up with TRBD1. V lost 3 bases to trimming and J lost 9 bases; unmatched junction nucleotides: 14. CDR1 and CDR2 (germline): MDHEN, SYDVKM. The CDR3 is 16 residues long. The CDR3 coding sequence is TGTGCCAGCAGTTTGATTGGGACAGGGATCTTTTGGGCCCAGTACTTC. Translation: CASSLIGTGIFWAQYF.

This clone was observed a single time. V gene TRBV6-1 combines with J gene TRBJ2-5; D remains unclear. V lost 4 bases to trimming and J lost 10 bases, with 7 bases between them. CDR1 MNHNS and CDR2 SASEGT come from the germline V gene. There are 10 residues in the CDR3. CDR3 in amino acids: CASSGRDQYF. In DNA, the CDR3 is TGTGCCAGCAGTGGTCGAGACCAGTACTTC.

The V call is TRBV11-3, the J call TRBJ2-7; D not certain. V was shortened by 0 bases and J by 5 bases, with 11 bases between the two germline ends. Germline V gene sequence: CDR1 SGHNT, CDR2 YENEEA. CDR3 length: 14 amino acids. DNA of the CDR3: TGTGCCAGCAGCTTAGATCCCGCCAGTGACGAGCAGTACTTC. This encodes CASSLDPASDEQYF.

The CDR3 loop reads CASSLALKENSGSPREELFF. CDR3 sequence (DNA): TGTGCCAGCAGCTTAGCGCTAAAAGAGAATAGCGGGAGCCCCCGGGAGGAGCTGTTTTTT. The V and J genes are TRBV7-6 and TRBJ2-2, with 9 bases that match TRBD2. The ends lost 0 bases at V and 10 bases at J; junction bases unmatched: 21. The CDR3 covers 20 residues. Germline values: CDR1 SGHVS, CDR2 FNYEAQ.

The CDR3 protein is CASSLGGDKSEQYF. CDR3 DNA: TGTGCCAGCAGCTTAGGGGGGGATAAAAGCGAGCAGTACTTC. The chain carries TRBV11-2 and TRBJ2-7; tentatively, D is TRBD2 (6 bases). The germline V and J ends were trimmed by 1 base and 6 bases, with 13 bases remaining between them. This CDR3 is built from 14 residues. In germline, CDR1 is SGHAT, CDR2 FQNNGV.